Here is one TCR beta chain with its context. Its specificity is not known. Trimming cost V 8 bases and J 0 bases, with 11 bases left between them. The CDR3 totals 14 residues. Germline V gives CDR1 LGHNA, CDR2 YNFKEQ. This record comes from a study of beta chain features in type 1 diabetes. Study-level results: The naive, central memory and Treg TCRB repertoires looked more alike in patients than they did in healthy donors. Researchers report that Type 1 diabetes patients had moderately but significantly shorter TCRB CDR3s across all four CD4+ subsets.

On average, the one heparinised blood draw given by each donor was roughly 100 mL. Cells sorted by CD45RO/CCR7/CD25/CD127/CD95/CD27 comprised CD4+ naive, central memory, regulatory and stem cell-like memory cells. Isolated RNA was reverse transcribed in full, so expressed TCRB transcripts were sequenced. Using immunoSEQ multiplex PCR, the repertoire was profiled, and TCRdb retains in-frame clones only, with some absent. The sample lists some 660,000 clones, 11% to 15% occurring once. The receptor comes from a man aged 18 to 30 with type 1 diabetes. V gene TRBV4-2 combines with J gene TRBJ2-1, with D possibly being TRBD1 (6 bases). The sequencing input was naive CD4+ T cells from blood. CDR3 loop: CASARGSSYNEQFF. CDR3 DNA sequence: TGTGCCAGCGCCAGGGGATCCTCCTACAATGAGCAGTTCTTC.